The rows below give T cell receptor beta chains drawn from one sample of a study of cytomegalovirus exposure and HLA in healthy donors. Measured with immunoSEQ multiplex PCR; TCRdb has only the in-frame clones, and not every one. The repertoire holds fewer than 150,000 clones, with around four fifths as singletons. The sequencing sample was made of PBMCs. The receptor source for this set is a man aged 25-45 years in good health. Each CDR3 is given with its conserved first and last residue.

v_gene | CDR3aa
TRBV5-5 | CASSQMGGEGQPQHF
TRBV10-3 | CAISDRQGSGDEQFF
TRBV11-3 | CASSLSRSADSYNEQFF
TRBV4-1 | CASSQDGDYGYTF
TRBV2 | CASTLFTGNTIYF
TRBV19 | CASSRTSGIDEQFF
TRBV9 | CASSDKRRGNEQFF
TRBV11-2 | CASRGLAGVPGEQFF
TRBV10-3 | CAISIAGEVYEQYF
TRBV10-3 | CAIRPDRGPSTDTQYF
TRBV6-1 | CASSEAGGTYNEQFF
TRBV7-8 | CASSRRLGNEQFF
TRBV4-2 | CASSQAKAASYEQYF
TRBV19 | CASTRDRGGNTIYF
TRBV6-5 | CASSSRGNQPQHF
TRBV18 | CASSPEGRDQPQHF
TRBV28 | CASSSPGGLADTQYF
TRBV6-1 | CASTLGEGRYEQYF
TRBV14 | CASSPIAQAYNEQFF
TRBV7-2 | CASSFTGTSDYEQYF
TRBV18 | CASSPGITNYGYTF
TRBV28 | CASHPGGRSGELFF
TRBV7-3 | CASSLRFRGGSYGYTF
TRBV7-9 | CASSLGVRRIRHTEAFF
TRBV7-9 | CASSPRVSGANVLTF
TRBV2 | CASSEGGGRAYEQYF
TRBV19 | CASRSRQGSHTEAFF
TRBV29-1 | CSVEVGDWVTQYF
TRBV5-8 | CASSAVVGTSNEKLFF
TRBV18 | CASYDSRGQGTQYF
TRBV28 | CASSPRALTSGKETQYF
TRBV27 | CASRRGGYEQYF
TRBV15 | CATSRDMPGGGETQYF
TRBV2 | CAGGSREGASGETQYF
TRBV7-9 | CSSSLSEWEYTF